This TCR beta chain was captured in a study of OX40 agonist ivuxolimab in advanced cancers. Germline lookup yields CDR1 SNHLY and CDR2 FYNNEI. V was trimmed by 7 bases and J by 0 bases, leaving 6 bases between them. The CDR3 loop spans 13 amino acids. Profiling relied on immunoSEQ multiplex PCR, and the TCRdb table lists in-frame clones only, not all of them. Seen here are about 79,000 clones, around 80% observed once, and the top ten hold around 0.51%. Study results and limitations: Low normalized T-cell clonal expansion was additionally recorded for some nonresponders. The CD4+ and CD8+ T cells in the blood had expanded clonally by week 6 at 0.1 to 3.0 mg/kg.

A word on this clone: Antigen specificity is unknown.

V gene TRBV2 combines with J gene TRBJ2-2; D unclear. The starting material was CD4+ or CD8+ T cells sorted from blood, obtained in a trial of the OX40 agonist ivuxolimab. The origin of this receptor is an adult with an advanced solid tumor such as melanoma, head and neck, liver or kidney cancer. This chain's CDR3 is CASKNPNTGELFF. CDR3 sequence (DNA): TGTGCCAGCAAGAACCCGAACACCGGGGAGCTGTTTTTT.